This TCR beta chain originates from a study of shared clonotypes between healthy human individuals. The naive CD8 subset, CD45RO-negative cells positively selected for CCR7, excluded terminally differentiated effector memory CD45RA+ cells. Libraries were prepared by immunoSEQ multiplex PCR; TCRdb keeps only in-frame clonotypes and omits some of them. Counted here are about 750,000 clones, around 92% occurring once; the ten biggest clones make up around 24%. CDR1 and CDR2 from the germline V gene are SGHVS and FNYEAQ. The CDR3 length is 15 residues. Trimming removed 4 bases from V and 6 bases from J; junction bases left unmatched: 9.

The material sequenced was naive CD8+ T cells sorted from blood. The rearrangement uses TRBV7-6 and TRBJ2-3; 8 bases map to TRBD2. The clonotype comes from a man aged 25 to 45 in good health. The CDR3 DNA sequence: TGTGCCAGCAGCTATAGACTAGCGTTTCAGGATACGCAGTATTTT. This translates into CASSYRLAFQDTQYF.